A single sample is the source of the 3 T cell receptor beta chains below, sequenced in a study of vaccination effects on CD4 cells after COVID-19. TCRdb's table, derived via immunoSEQ multiplex PCR, lists solely in-frame clones and lacks some. The table lists 52,000 or so clones, roughly two thirds of them singletons. Antigens of these TCRs are unknown. CD4+ T cells specific for antigen were expanded with viral peptide pools by the ViraFEST assay before sequencing. The culture ran for under eleven days, and then CD4+ T cells were isolated. Nucleocapsid antibodies stayed negative before and after vaccination, showing no earlier SARS-CoV-2 infection. The sample was CD4+ T cells from PBMCs cultured with SARS-CoV-2 spike peptides, taken before COVID-19 vaccination. The receptor set was obtained from a human donor who received a COVID-19 vaccine.

The chain links TRBV6-1 to TRBJ1-1; 10 bases map to TRBD1. V shed 1 base, J shed 5 bases, and the junction held 4 bases outside the gene matches. There are 15 residues in the CDR3. The germline CDR1 and CDR2 sequences are MNHNS and SASEGT. This CDR3 is CASSEVRTGGTEAFF. CDR3 DNA: TGTGCCAGCAGTGAAGTGCGGACAGGGGGAACTGAAGCTTTCTTT.

V usage is TRBV12-3 or TRBV12-4 and J usage is TRBJ1-2, with D possibly TRBD1 on 5 matching bases. V was trimmed by 3 bases and J by 8 bases, leaving 7 bases between them. This CDR3 comprises 11 residues. The CDR3 loop reads CASSLRGGYTF. DNA for the CDR3: TGTGCCAGCAGTTTGAGGGGAGGCTACACCTTC.

The V call is TRBV5-4, the J call TRBJ1-3, with D unresolved. Germline CDR1 and CDR2: SGHNT and YYREEE (reference sequence). This CDR3 has 15 residues. V lost 0 bases and J lost 4, with 11 bases in between. The CDR3 here is CASSLGRLGGNTIYF. Written as DNA, the CDR3 is TGTGCCAGCAGCTTGGGGCGCCTCGGGGGAAACACCATATATTTT. Filled out from reference TRBV5-4 and TRBJ1-3, the complete variable domain reads ETGVTQSPTHLIKTRGQQVTLRCSSQSGHNTVSWYQQALGQGPQFIFQYYREEENGRGNFPPRFSGLQFPNYSSELNVNALELDDSALYLCASSLGRLGGNTIYFGEGSWLTVV.